This TCR beta chain was sequenced in a study of long-term antiretroviral therapy in people with HIV. General study findings and limits: Someone took the blood between the mid-2000s and the late 2010s, maybe while older ART regimens were in use. It was observed that HIV repertoires exhibited narrower CDR3 length ranges than controls.

The V end was cut by 0 bases, the J end by 6 bases, with 9 bases between. Germline assignment: CDR1 MNHNS and CDR2 SASEGT. The length of the CDR3 is 14 residues. HIV-positive participants all received treatment in the United States. This clone was counted once. No antigen is known for it. At the survey level, the v3.0 immunoSEQ assay was run. Sequencing was performed with immunoSEQ multiplex PCR; in TCRdb, only in-frame clones are kept and a portion is missing. Among about 28,000 clones listed, roughly 95% were seen once. The chain combines TRBV6-1 with TRBJ1-5; maybe TRBD1 (6 bases). Specimen: unsorted PBMCs, collected approximately 6.3 years after starting antiretroviral therapy. This sequence originates from a man aged 25-45 years with HIV. For the CDR3, the DNA is TGTGCCAGCAGTGAAGCCTACAGGGTTCAGCCCCAGCATTTT. This codes for CASSEAYRVQPQHF.